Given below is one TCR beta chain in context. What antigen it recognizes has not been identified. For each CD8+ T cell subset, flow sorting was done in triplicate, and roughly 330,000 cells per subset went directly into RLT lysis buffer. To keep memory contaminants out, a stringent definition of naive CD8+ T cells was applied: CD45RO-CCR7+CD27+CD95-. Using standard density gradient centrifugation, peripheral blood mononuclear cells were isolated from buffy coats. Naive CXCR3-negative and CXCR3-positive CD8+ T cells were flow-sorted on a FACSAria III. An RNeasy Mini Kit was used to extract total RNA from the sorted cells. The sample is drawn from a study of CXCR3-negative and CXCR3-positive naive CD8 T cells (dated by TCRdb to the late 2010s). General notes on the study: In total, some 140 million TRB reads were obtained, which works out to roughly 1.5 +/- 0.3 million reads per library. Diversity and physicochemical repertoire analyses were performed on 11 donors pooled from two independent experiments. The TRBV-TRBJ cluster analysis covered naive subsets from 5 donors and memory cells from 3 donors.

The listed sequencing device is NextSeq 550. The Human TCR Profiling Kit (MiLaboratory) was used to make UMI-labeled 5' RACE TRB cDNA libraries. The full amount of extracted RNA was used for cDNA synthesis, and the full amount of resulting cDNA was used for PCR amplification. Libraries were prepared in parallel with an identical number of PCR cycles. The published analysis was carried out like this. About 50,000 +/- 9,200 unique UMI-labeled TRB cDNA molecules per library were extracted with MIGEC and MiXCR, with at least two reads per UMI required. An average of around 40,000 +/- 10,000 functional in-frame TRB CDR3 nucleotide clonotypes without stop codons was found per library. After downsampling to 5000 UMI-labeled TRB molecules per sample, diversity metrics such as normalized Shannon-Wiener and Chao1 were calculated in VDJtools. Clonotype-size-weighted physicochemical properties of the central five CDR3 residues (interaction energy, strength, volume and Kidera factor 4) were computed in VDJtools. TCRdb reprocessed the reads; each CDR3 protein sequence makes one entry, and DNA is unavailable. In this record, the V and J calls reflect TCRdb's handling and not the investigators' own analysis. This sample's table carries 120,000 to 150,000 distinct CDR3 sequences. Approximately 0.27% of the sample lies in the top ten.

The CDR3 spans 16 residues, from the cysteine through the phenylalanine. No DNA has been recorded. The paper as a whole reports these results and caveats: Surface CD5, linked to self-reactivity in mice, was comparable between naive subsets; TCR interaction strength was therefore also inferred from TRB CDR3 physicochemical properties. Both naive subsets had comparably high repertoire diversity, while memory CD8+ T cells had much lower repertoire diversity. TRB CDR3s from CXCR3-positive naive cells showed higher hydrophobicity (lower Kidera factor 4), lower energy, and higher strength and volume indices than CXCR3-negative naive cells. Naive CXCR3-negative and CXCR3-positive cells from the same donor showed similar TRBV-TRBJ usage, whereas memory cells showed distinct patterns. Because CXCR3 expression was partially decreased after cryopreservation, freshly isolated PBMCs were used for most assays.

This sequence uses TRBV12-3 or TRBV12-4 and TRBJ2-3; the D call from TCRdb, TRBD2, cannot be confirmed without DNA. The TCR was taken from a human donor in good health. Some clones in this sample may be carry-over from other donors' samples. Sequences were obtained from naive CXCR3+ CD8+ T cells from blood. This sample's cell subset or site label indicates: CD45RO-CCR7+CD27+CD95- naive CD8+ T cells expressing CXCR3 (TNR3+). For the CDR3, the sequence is CASSPDPSGGTDTQYF.